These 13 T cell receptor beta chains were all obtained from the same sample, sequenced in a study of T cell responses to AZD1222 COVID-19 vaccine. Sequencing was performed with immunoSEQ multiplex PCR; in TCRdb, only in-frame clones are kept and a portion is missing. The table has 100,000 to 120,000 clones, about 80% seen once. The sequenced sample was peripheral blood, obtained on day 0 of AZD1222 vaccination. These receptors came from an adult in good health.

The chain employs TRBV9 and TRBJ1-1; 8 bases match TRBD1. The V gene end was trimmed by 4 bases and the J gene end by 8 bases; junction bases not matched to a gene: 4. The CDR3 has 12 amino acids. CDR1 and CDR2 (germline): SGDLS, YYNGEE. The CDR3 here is CASSITGGEAFF. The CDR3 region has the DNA TGTGCCAGCAGCATCACAGGGGGGGAAGCTTTCTTT.

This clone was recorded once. The CDR3 reads CASSIASTVAPLHF. As DNA, the CDR3 is TGTGCCAGTAGTATAGCGTCCACCGTGGCACCCCTCCACTTT. The chain links TRBV19 to TRBJ1-6; D not certain. V lost 1 base and J lost 11, with 12 bases in between. The V gene's germline CDR1 is LNHDA and CDR2 SQIVND (reference sequence). The CDR3 has 14 residues.

CDR3 loop: CASSDGQYQETQYF. In nucleotides, the CDR3 is TGTGCCAGCAGTGACGGCCAGTACCAAGAGACCCAGTACTTC. The chain couples TRBV2 to TRBJ2-5; D not resolved. V was pared by 3 bases and J by 0 bases, with 8 bases between. The CDR3 runs 14 residues. Germline V gene lookup returns CDR1 SNHLY and CDR2 FYNNEI.

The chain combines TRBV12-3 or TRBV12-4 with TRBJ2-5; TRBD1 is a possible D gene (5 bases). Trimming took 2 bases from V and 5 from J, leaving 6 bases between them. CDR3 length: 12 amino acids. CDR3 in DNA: TGTGCCAGCAGTTTACAGGGCGAGACCCAGTACTTC. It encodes CASSLQGETQYF.

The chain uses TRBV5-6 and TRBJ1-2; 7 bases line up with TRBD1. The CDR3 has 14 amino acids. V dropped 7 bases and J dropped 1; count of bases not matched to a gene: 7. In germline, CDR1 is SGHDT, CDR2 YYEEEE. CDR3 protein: CASGTGAINYGYTF. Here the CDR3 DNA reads TGTGCCAGCGGTACAGGGGCCATTAACTATGGCTACACCTTC.

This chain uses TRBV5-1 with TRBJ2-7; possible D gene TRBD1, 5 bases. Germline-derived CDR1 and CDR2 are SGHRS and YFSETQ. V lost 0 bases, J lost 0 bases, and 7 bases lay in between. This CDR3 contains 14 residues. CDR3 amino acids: CASSLVTGSYEQYF. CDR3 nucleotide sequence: TGCGCCAGCAGCTTGGTTACAGGCTCCTACGAGCAGTACTTC.

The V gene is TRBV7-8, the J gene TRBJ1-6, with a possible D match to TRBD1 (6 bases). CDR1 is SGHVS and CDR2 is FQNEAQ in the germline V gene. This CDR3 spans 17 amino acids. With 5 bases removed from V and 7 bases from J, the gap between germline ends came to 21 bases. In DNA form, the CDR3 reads TGTGCCAGCAGCCGAGGGTCAGGGGAGCCCGGGAATTCACCCCTCCACTTT. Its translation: CASSRGSGEPGNSPLHF.

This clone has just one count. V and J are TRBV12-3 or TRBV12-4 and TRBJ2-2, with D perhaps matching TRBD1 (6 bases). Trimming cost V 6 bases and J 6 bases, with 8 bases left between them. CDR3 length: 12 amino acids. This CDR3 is CASRQGPGELFF. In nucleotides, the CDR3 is TGTGCCAGCAGGCAGGGGCCCGGGGAGCTGTTTTTT.

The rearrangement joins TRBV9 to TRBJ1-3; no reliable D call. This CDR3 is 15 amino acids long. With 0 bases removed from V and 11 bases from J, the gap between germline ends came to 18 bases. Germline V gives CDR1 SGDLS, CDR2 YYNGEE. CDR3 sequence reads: CASSVVGRTSSPIYF. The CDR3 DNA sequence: TGTGCCAGCAGCGTAGTGGGCCGCACTAGTAGTCCCATATATTTT.

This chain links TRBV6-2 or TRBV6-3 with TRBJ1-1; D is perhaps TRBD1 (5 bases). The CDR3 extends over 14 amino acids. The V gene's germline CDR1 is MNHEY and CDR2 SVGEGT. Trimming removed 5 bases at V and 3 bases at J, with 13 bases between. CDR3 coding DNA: TGTGCCAGCAGTCGCACAGGTTTCTACACTGAAGCTTTCTTT. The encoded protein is CASSRTGFYTEAFF.

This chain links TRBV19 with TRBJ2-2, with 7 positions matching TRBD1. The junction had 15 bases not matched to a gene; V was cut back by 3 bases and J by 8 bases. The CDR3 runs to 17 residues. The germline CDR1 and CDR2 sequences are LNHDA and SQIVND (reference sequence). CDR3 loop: CASSIIHTGTVMGELFF. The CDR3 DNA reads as TGTGCCAGTAGTATTATACACACCGGGACAGTTATGGGGGAGCTGTTTTTT. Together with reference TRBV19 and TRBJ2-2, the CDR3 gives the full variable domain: DGGITQSPKYLFRKEGQNVTLSCEQNLNHDAMYWYRQDPGQGLRLIYYSQIVNDFQKGDIAEGYSVSREKKESFPLTVTSAQKNPTAFYLCASSIIHTGTVMGELFFGEGSRLTVL.

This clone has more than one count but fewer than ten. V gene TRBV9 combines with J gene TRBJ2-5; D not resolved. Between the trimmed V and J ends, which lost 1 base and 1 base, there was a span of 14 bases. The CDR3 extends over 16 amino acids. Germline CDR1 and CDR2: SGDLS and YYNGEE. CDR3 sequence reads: CASSVSHGSGQETQYF. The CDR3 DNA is TGTGCCAGCAGCGTATCCCATGGCTCTGGCCAAGAGACCCAGTACTTC.

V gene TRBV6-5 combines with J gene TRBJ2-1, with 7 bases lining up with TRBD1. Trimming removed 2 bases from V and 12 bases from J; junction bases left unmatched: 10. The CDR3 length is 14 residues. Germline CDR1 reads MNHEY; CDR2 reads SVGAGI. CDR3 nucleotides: TGTGCCAGCAGTTACAAAACCCAGGGGGTGGTGCAGTTCTTC. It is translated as CASSYKTQGVVQFF.